This entry lists 10 T cell receptor beta chains sequenced from one sample in a study of blood T cells in healthy people across ages. The second PCR ran roughly 7 to 11 cycles with a sample-barcoded 5' primer and J-beta primers. TCRdb used MiXCR to reprocess the 5' RACE reads, holding one entry per CDR3 protein. The table includes about 1,500,000 distinct CDR3 sequences, roughly 30% detected once. The sample was blood. The receptors derive from a woman aged 25 to 45 in good health.

V is TRBV7-2 and J is TRBJ2-1, with D maybe TRBD2 (5 bases). CDR1 is SGHTA, CDR2 FQGNSA, per germline. This CDR3 comprises 17 residues. V was pared by 4 bases and J by 6 bases, with 22 bases between. The DNA for the CDR3 is TGTGCCAGCAGCTCCGGAGGTGGAAGCGGACGAACCAATGAGCAGTTCTTC. It is translated as CASSSGGGSGRTNEQFF.

This clonotype was counted only a few times. The chain couples TRBV7-9 to TRBJ1-1; D gene ambiguous. CDR3 length: 15 residues. In germline, CDR1 is SEHNR, CDR2 FQNEAQ (reference sequence). The germline V and J ends were trimmed by 5 bases and 0 bases, with 13 bases remaining between them. As DNA, the CDR3 is TGTGCCAGCAGCCCCCTGCCTGGGATGAACACTGAAGCTTTCTTT. It yields the protein CASSPLPGMNTEAFF. The full variable domain, its missing parts supplied by reference TRBV7-9 and TRBJ1-1, is DTGVSQNPRHKITKRGQNVTFRCDPISEHNRLYWYRQTLGQGPEFLTYFQNEAQLEKSRLLSDRFSAERPKGSFSTLEIQRTEQGDSAMYLCASSPLPGMNTEAFFGQGTRLTVV.

The V call is TRBV11-2, the J call TRBJ1-2, with TRBD1 matching 9 bases. V trimming: 1 base; J trimming: 2 bases; junction bases outside the gene matches: 5. Looked up from germline, CDR1 is SGHAT and CDR2 is FQNNGV. The CDR3 totals 16 residues. CDR3 region: CASSLADDRGNYGYTF. The CDR3 DNA sequence: TGTGCCAGCAGCTTAGCGGATGACAGGGGGAACTATGGCTACACCTTC.

This clonotype was counted a few times. The genes are TRBV29-1 and TRBJ2-3; the match to TRBD1 covers 7 bases. J lost 4 bases, V lost 4 bases, and 2 bases had no gene match. Germline V CDR1 and CDR2: SQVTM, ANQGSEA. CDR3 length: 12 amino acids. CDR3 bases: TGCAGCGTTGTGCAGGGGGCAGATACGCAGTATTTT. Translated, it gives CSVVQGADTQYF.

The chain uses TRBV28 and TRBJ2-2; the D gene is possibly TRBD1 (6 bases). V was shortened by 5 bases and J by 3 bases, with 16 bases between the two germline ends. CDR3 size: 16 residues. The germline CDR1 and CDR2 sequences are MDHEN and SYDVKM. CDR3 sequence reads: CASSLGQIEYTGELFF. CDR3 sequence (DNA): TGTGCCAGCAGTCTAGGACAGATAGAATACACCGGGGAGCTGTTTTTT.

In its sample, this clonotype was seen a few times. V gene TRBV24-1 combines with J gene TRBJ1-1; weak D call: TRBD1 (5 bases). This CDR3 region has 14 residues. The ends were cut back, 6 bases at V and 8 bases at J, with 18 bases in the middle. The germline V gene encodes CDR1 KGHDR and CDR2 SFDVKD. The CDR3 region has the DNA TGTGCCACCAGTAGAGGAGGACACCAGGGAGAAGCTTTCTTT. Protein product: CATSRGGHQGEAFF.

The CDR3 is CASSPGPSGGYNEQYF. The DNA for the CDR3 is TGTGCCAGCAGCCCGGGACCTAGCGGGGGTTACAATGAGCAGTACTTC. The chain uses TRBV11-3 and TRBJ2-7; 10 positions match TRBD2. CDR3 length: 16 residues. Trimming at V came to 5 bases and at J to 7 bases, leaving 14 bases not matched to a gene. From germline, CDR1 is SGHNT and CDR2 YENEEA.

This clonotype has a handful of counts. One end of the junction is discordant with germline, which a read error may explain. The V call is TRBV7-2, the J call TRBJ1-6; D unclear. The length of the CDR3 is 12 residues. The germline V gene has CDR1 SGHTA and CDR2 FQGNSA. CDR3 DNA: TGTGCCAGCAGCGCCTACAATTCACCCCTCCACTTT. It specifies CASSAYNSPLHF. Drawing the rest from reference TRBV7-2 and TRBJ1-6, the complete variable domain is GAGVSQSPSNKVTEKGKDVELRCDPISGHTALYWYRQSLGQGLEFLIYFQGNSAPDKSGLPSDRFSAERTGGSVSTLTIQRTQQEDSAVYLCASSAYNSPLHFGNGTRLTVT.

This clonotype was counted a few times. The chain recombines TRBV12-3 or TRBV12-4 with TRBJ1-1; the match to TRBD1 covers 8 bases. The CDR3 is 15 residues long. V shed 6 bases and J 0 bases; nucleotides not matched to a gene: 6. The CDR3 DNA sequence: TGTGCCAGCAGCCAAGGGACAGGTTTGAACACTGAAGCTTTCTTT. The encoded protein is CASSQGTGLNTEAFF.

This clonotype has a handful of counts. A much larger clone differs by one base, so this may be a read error. This chain uses TRBV7-2 with TRBJ1-1; no definite D call. The CDR3 sequence is 13 residues long. The germline V and J ends were trimmed by 2 bases and 3 bases, with 7 bases remaining between them. CDR1 SGHTA and CDR2 FQGNSA come from the germline V gene. CDR3 residues: CASSLQADTEAFF. The DNA of the CDR3 is TGTGCCAGCAGCTTACAGGCTGACACTGAAGCTTTCTTT.